The entry below gives a single T cell receptor (beta chain) sequence along with its context. Germline assignment: CDR1 LGHDT and CDR2 YNNKEL (reference sequence). CDR3 length equals 16 residues. V was pared by 3 bases and J by 1 base, with 5 bases of the junction left unmatched. The data derive from a study of blood T cell repertoires in COVID-19. Across the study: Nucleic acid was either cDNA or gDNA, and it came from T cells, B-cell-depleted T cells, or PBMCs.

Seattle's cohort entered during active infection and was followed longitudinally. As originally analysed: Amplifying reference gene primers gave estimates of nucleated cell counts. Some clones are missing from TCRdb's copy, which holds only in-frame ones; the method was immunoSEQ multiplex PCR. Clonal size and the V and J genes are those of that table, whereas D and trimming came from the DNA. The table lists around 180,000 clones, about 85% of them singletons, with 5.5% to 8% in the top ten. The sample consisted of peripheral blood. This sequence originates from an elderly man with COVID-19, enrolled during active disease. The V call is TRBV3-1 (or the pseudogene TRBV3-2), the J call TRBJ2-3, with 9 positions matching TRBD2. This chain's CDR3 is CASSQHPSGGTDTQYF. DNA of the CDR3: TGTGCCAGCAGCCAGCACCCTAGCGGGGGCACAGATACGCAGTATTTT.